This record looks at one T cell receptor beta chain sequence and its context. Its antigen is unidentified. The CDR3 sequence is 13 residues long. Germline-derived CDR1 and CDR2 are LGHNA and YSLEER. V dropped 7 bases and J dropped 5 bases, with 14 bases sitting between them. Profiling relied on immunoSEQ multiplex PCR, and the TCRdb table lists in-frame clones only, not all of them. The sample records tens of thousands of clones, around 86% being singletons. This record belongs to a study of OX40 agonist ivuxolimab in advanced cancers. Study context: Patients received ivuxolimab, an intravenous treatment, every 2 weeks at 0.01 to 10 mg/kg.

Findings and limits, study-wide: Expanded clones belonging to CD8+ T cells outnumbered, on average, those of CD4+.

The receptor was derived from an adult with an advanced solid tumor such as melanoma, head and neck, liver or kidney cancer. This chain uses TRBV4-3 with TRBJ1-1; D gene ambiguous. Sequencing used CD4+ or CD8+ T cells sorted from blood, obtained in a trial of the OX40 agonist ivuxolimab. The CDR3 DNA follows: TGCGCCAGCACTTTAAGTTCCGGGACTGAAGCTTTCTTT. This translates into CASTLSSGTEAFF.